Below are 23 T cell receptor beta chains sequenced from a single sample in a study of vaccination effects on CD4 cells after COVID-19. These TCRs' antigens remain unknown. Before sequencing, viral peptide pools were used by the ViraFEST assay to expand antigen-specific CD4+ T cells. After less than 11 days in culture, the CD4+ T cells were isolated. Documented for the person is a PCR-confirmed SARS-CoV-2 infection occurring between March and December 2020. The table came from immunoSEQ multiplex PCR; TCRdb's copy has only in-frame clones and leaves some out. There are 55,000 to 90,000 clones in the sample; 73% occur only once, and about 5% lies in the top ten. Sample: CD4+ T cells from PBMCs cultured with HIV peptides, taken before COVID-19 vaccination. Subset specified: HIV-1 Nef peptide pool negative control/reference culture. The receptors come from a human donor who had a prior SARS-CoV-2 infection.

The chain is built from TRBV30 and TRBJ2-7; a possible D gene is TRBD1 (6 bases). The CDR3 has 11 amino acids. CDR1 is GTSNPN, CDR2 SVGIG, per germline (reference sequence). V was shortened by 5 bases and J by 1 base, with 6 bases between the two germline ends. The chain's CDR3 is CAWGQSYEQYF. For the CDR3, the DNA is TGTGCCTGGGGACAGTCCTACGAGCAGTACTTC.

The V gene is TRBV7-2, the J gene TRBJ2-1; weak D call: TRBD2 (5 bases). The germline V and J ends were trimmed by 2 bases and 4 bases, with 12 bases remaining between them. Germline CDR1 is SGHTA and CDR2 is FQGNSA. CDR3 length: 15 residues. DNA for the CDR3: TGTGCCAGCAGCTTATGGAGGACGGGTTACAATGAGCAGTTCTTC. It codes for CASSLWRTGYNEQFF.

This clone was counted between two and nine times. V and J are TRBV2 and TRBJ1-2, with unresolved D. Trimming took 2 bases from V and 5 from J, leaving 18 bases between them. The germline V gene has CDR1 SNHLY and CDR2 FYNNEI. There are 16 residues in the CDR3. The chain's CDR3 is CASSEWSLRSGYGYTF. The CDR3 region has the DNA TGTGCCAGCAGTGAATGGTCTCTACGATCGGGGTATGGCTACACCTTC.

The chain couples TRBV5-5 to TRBJ1-1; D may be TRBD1 (6 bases). The CDR3 spans 15 residues. Trimming left V 4 bases short and J 1 base short, with 14 bases between. Per germline, CDR1 SGHKS and CDR2 YYEKEE (reference sequence). The CDR3 reads CASSVLRGTNTEAFF. The CDR3 nucleotides read TGTGCCAGCAGCGTCCTTAGGGGGACGAACACTGAAGCTTTCTTT.

CDR3 nucleotides: TGCAGTGCTAGTGCCCCCCGACAGGGTAGTTACGAGCAGTACTTC. This codes for CSASAPRQGSYEQYF. The rearrangement links TRBV20-1 to TRBJ2-7, with TRBD1 matching 7 bases. The junction had 12 bases not matched to a gene; V was cut back by 3 bases and J by 4 bases. This CDR3 is 15 amino acids long. Germline-derived CDR1 and CDR2 are DFQATT and SNEGSKA (reference sequence).

V gene TRBV11-2 combines with J gene TRBJ2-7; 7 nucleotides line up with TRBD1. Trimming took 8 bases from V and 0 from J; bases not matched to a gene: 7. From germline, CDR1 is SGHAT and CDR2 FQNNGV. This CDR3 comprises 14 residues. CDR3 nucleotides: TGTGCCAGCGGTAAGGACAGGTACTCCTACGAGCAGTACTTC. The encoded protein is CASGKDRYSYEQYF.

J is TRBJ2-1 and V is TRBV6-5; D gene ambiguous. The CDR3 extends over 15 amino acids. V lost 6 bases to trimming and J lost 8 bases, with 20 bases between them. Germline V gives CDR1 MNHEY, CDR2 SVGAGI. CDR3 residues: CASSVTEPRNDEQFF. CDR3 DNA sequence: TGTGCCAGCAGCGTCACTGAGCCCCGAAACGATGAGCAGTTCTTC.

In regard to this clone: The junction shows a germline mismatch at one end, possibly a read error. This rearrangement joins TRBV7-7 to TRBJ2-5, with D perhaps TRBD2 (6 bases). The length of the CDR3 is 15 residues. Germline CDR1 is SSHAT and CDR2 is FNYEAQ (reference sequence). The CDR3 loop is CASSALGGTGETQYF. The CDR3 bases are TGTGCTAGCAGCGCTCTAGGAGGGACGGGGGAGACCCAGTACTTC. The full variable domain, its missing parts supplied by reference TRBV7-7 and TRBJ2-5, is GAGVSQSPRYKVTKRGQDVTLRCDPISSHATLYWYQQALGQGPEFLTYFNYEAQPDKSGLPSDRFSAERPEGSISTLTIQRTEQRDSAMYRCASSALGGTGETQYFGPGTRLLVL.

This chain links TRBV25-1 with TRBJ1-1; no reliable D call. The germline V gene encodes CDR1 MGHDK and CDR2 SYGVNS. The V end lost 4 bases, the J end lost 0 bases, and 18 bases lay between the germline ends. The CDR3 totals 17 residues. In nucleotides, the CDR3 is TGTGCCAGCAGTGGGTCCCCGCAGGCCCTTATGAACACTGAAGCTTTCTTT. Protein: CASSGSPQALMNTEAFF.

V gene TRBV11-2 combines with J gene TRBJ2-3; 7 bases are a match to TRBD2. CDR1 and CDR2 (germline): SGHAT, FQNNGV. V was clipped by 5 bases and J by 5 bases; unmatched bases: 10. The CDR3 loop spans 15 amino acids. For the CDR3, the DNA is TGTGCCAGCAGCACCCGGGTGTCTAGCGGAGATACGCAGTATTTT. This translates into CASSTRVSSGDTQYF.

This clone was detected once. The J gene is TRBJ1-5, the V gene TRBV2, with D unresolved. CDR1 is SNHLY, CDR2 FYNNEI, per germline. CDR3 length equals 13 residues. V lost 6 bases, J lost 3 bases, and 9 bases lay in between. The CDR3 DNA is TGTGCCAGCAGGAACACATTCAATCAGCCCCAGCATTTT. It encodes CASRNTFNQPQHF.

This clone was found a few times. The chain joins TRBV2 to TRBJ1-4, with D perhaps matching TRBD1 (6 bases). Trimming took off 0 bases at V and 15 bases at J, with 14 bases between the two ends. The germline CDR1 and CDR2 sequences are SNHLY and FYNNEI. This CDR3 is 13 amino acids long. CDR3 coding DNA: TGTGCCAGCAGTGAAGCGTGGGGGGGCAATTTGTTTTTT. It is translated as CASSEAWGGNLFF.

This sequence joins TRBV11-3 and TRBJ2-3; 9 nucleotides line up with TRBD2. CDR1 and CDR2 from the germline V gene are SGHNT and YENEEA. The CDR3 extends over 16 amino acids. Trimming took 6 bases from V and 0 from J; bases not matched to a gene: 7. The CDR3 sequence: CASRPRLAASTDTQYF. CDR3 coding DNA: TGTGCCAGCAGACCCCGACTAGCGGCTAGCACAGATACGCAGTATTTT.

The rearrangement uses TRBV5-6 and TRBJ2-7; 11 nucleotides match TRBD1. This CDR3 contains 16 residues. V dropped 4 bases and J dropped 3; count of bases not matched to a gene: 9. Germline V gene sequence: CDR1 SGHDT, CDR2 YYEEEE. The CDR3: CASSPYPGTGGYEQYF. The DNA for the CDR3 is TGTGCCAGCAGCCCCTATCCCGGGACAGGGGGCTACGAGCAGTACTTC.

This clone was seen a few times. This sequence joins TRBV2 and TRBJ1-5; tentative D call: TRBD1 (6 bases). The germline V gene encodes CDR1 SNHLY and CDR2 FYNNEI. Trimming removed 7 bases from V and 4 bases from J, with 17 bases in between. The CDR3 extends over 15 amino acids. The CDR3 is CASKGGWARNQPQHF. For the CDR3, the DNA is TGTGCCAGCAAAGGGGGATGGGCACGAAATCAGCCCCAGCATTTT.

The chain recombines TRBV5-6 with TRBJ1-1, with unresolved D. Trimming took off 4 bases at V and 1 base at J, with 14 bases between the two ends. The CDR3 runs to 15 residues. CDR1 and CDR2 from the germline V gene are SGHDT and YYEEEE. The CDR3 nucleotides are TGTGCCAGCAGCCCCCGGCGGCTAGGGAACACTGAAGCTTTCTTT. It is translated as CASSPRRLGNTEAFF.

This clone was picked up one time. This sequence joins TRBV10-3 and TRBJ1-1; the match to TRBD1 covers 10 bases. Looked up from germline, CDR1 is ENHRY and CDR2 is SYGVKD. There are 15 residues in the CDR3. V dropped 6 bases and J dropped 6; count of bases not matched to a gene: 10. The CDR3 protein is CAIRPGQGDSAEAFF. Written as DNA, the CDR3 is TGTGCCATCAGACCCGGACAGGGGGATTCGGCTGAAGCTTTCTTT.

Sample share makes this clone medium-sized. This chain links TRBV19 with TRBJ2-1; 9 bases are a match to TRBD1. CDR3 length: 15 amino acids. The V gene's germline CDR1 is LNHDA and CDR2 SQIVND (reference sequence). V lost 5 bases and J lost 0; bases outside the gene matches: 2. CDR3 loop: CASSADRGSYNEQFF. CDR3 in DNA: TGTGCCAGTAGTGCGGACAGGGGCTCCTACAATGAGCAGTTCTTC.

V usage is TRBV18 and J usage is TRBJ1-4; TRBD1 matches 11 bases. CDR3 size: 15 residues. The V segment lost 2 bases and the J segment 8 bases; nucleotides outside the gene matches: 4. Germline V gene sequence: CDR1 KGHSH, CDR2 LQKENI. CDR3 DNA: TGTGCCAGCTCACCAGGACAGGGGGCGTACGAAAAACTGTTTTTT. Amino acids: CASSPGQGAYEKLFF.

This sequence joins TRBV24-1 and TRBJ2-7, with D possibly being TRBD1 or TRBD2 (6 bases each). The germline gives CDR1 KGHDR, CDR2 SFDVKD. V lost 5 bases to trimming and J lost 3 bases, with 13 bases between them. The length of the CDR3 is 14 residues. Here the CDR3 reads CATSGRGLNYEQYF. The CDR3 DNA follows: TGTGCCACCAGTGGCCGGGGGCTTAACTACGAGCAGTACTTC.

The genes are TRBV5-4 and TRBJ1-2; a weak D match, TRBD1 (6 bases). Germline lookup yields CDR1 SGHNT and CDR2 YYREEE (reference sequence). The ends were cut back, 3 bases at V and 8 bases at J, with 17 bases in the middle. The CDR3 length is 14 residues. CDR3 region: CASSSPDRRKGYTF. The DNA of the CDR3 is TGTGCCAGCAGCTCCCCGGACAGACGAAAGGGCTACACCTTC.

The V call is TRBV24-1, the J call TRBJ2-3; 8 bases map to TRBD2. Germline V CDR1 and CDR2: KGHDR, SFDVKD. This CDR3 comprises 17 residues. The J segment lost 3 bases and the V segment lost 0 bases, leaving 7 bases of the junction unmatched. The CDR3 DNA reads TGTGCCACCAGTGATTTGGCTGGAGCGGGGGTAACAGATACGCAGTATTTT. Its protein product is CATSDLAGAGVTDTQYF.

V and J are TRBV11-3 and TRBJ2-7; TRBD2 matches at 10 bases. Germline-derived CDR1 and CDR2 are SGHNT and YENEEA. The CDR3 length is 15 residues. The V and J ends lost 4 bases and 7 bases, in that order; junction bases with no gene match: 10. CDR3 region: CASSSEAGGPNEQYF. The CDR3 nucleotides read TGTGCCAGCAGCTCCGAAGCGGGAGGGCCGAATGAGCAGTACTTC. The whole variable domain, remainder taken from reference TRBV11-3 and TRBJ2-7, is EAGVVQSPRYKIIEKKQPVAFWCNPISGHNTLYWYLQNLGQGPELLIRYENEEAVDDSQLPKDRFSAERLKGVDSTLKIQPAELGDSAVYLCASSSEAGGPNEQYFGPGTRLTVT.